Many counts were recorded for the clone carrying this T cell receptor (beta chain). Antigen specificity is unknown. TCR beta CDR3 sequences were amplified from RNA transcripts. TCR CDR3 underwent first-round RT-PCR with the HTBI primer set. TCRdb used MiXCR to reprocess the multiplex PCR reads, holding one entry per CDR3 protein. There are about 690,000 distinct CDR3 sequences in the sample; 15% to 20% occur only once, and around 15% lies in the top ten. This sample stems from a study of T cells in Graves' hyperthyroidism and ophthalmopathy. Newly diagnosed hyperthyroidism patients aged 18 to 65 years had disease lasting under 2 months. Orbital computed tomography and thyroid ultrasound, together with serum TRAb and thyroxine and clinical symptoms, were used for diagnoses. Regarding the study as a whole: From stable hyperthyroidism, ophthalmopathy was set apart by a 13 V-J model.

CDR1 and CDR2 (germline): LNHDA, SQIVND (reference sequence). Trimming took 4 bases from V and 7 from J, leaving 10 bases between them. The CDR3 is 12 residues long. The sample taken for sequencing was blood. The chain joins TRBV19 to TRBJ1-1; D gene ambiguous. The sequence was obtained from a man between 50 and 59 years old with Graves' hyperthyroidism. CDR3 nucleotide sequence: TGTGCCAGTAGTAAACGGACGGATGAAGCTTTCTTT. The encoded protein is CASSKRTDEAFF.